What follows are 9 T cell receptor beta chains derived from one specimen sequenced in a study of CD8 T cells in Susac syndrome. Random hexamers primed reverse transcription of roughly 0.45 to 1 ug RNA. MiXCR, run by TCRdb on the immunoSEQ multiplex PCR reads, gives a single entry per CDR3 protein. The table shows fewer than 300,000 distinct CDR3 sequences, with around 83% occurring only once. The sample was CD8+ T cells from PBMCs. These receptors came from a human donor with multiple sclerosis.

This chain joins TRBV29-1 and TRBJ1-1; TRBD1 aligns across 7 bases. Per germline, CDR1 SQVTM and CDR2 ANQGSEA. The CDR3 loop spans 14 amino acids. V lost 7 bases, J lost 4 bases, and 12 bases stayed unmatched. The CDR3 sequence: CSARRLTGATEAFF. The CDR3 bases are TGCAGCGCCCGACGATTAACAGGGGCCACTGAAGCTTTCTTT.

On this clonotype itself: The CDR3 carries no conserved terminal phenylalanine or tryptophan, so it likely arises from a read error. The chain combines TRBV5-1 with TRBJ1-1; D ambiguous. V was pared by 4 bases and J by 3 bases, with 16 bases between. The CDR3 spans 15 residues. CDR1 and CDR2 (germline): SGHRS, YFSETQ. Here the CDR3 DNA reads TGCGCCAGCAGCCCTCTTGGGGAAAAACACACTGAAGCTTTCCTT. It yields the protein CASSPLGEKHTEAFL.

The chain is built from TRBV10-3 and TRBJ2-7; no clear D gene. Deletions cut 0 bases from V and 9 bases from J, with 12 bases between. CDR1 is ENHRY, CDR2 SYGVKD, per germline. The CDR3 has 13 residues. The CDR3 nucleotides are TGTGCCATCAGTGAGTCCTCTACATGGGGGCAGTACTTC. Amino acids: CAISESSTWGQYF.

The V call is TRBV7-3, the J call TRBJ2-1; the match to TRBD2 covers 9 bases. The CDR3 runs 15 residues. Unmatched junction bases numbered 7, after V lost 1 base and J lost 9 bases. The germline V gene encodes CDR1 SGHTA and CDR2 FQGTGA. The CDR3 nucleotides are TGTGCCAGCAGCTTAAGAGCTAGCGGGATAGGTGAGCAGTTCTTC. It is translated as CASSLRASGIGEQFF.

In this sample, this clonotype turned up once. CDR3 protein: CASRWTAYQETQYF. The DNA for the CDR3 is TGTGCCAGCAGATGGACGGCGTACCAAGAGACCCAGTACTTC. V gene TRBV27 combines with J gene TRBJ2-5; D remains unclear. From germline, CDR1 is MNHEY and CDR2 SMNVEV (reference sequence). V lost 6 bases and J lost 0, with 11 bases in between. CDR3 length: 14 amino acids.

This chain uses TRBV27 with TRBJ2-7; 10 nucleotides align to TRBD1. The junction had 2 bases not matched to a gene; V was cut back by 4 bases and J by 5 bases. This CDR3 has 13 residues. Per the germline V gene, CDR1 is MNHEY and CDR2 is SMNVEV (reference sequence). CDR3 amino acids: CASSWDRGDEQYF. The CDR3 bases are TGTGCCAGCAGTTGGGACAGGGGCGACGAGCAGTACTTC.

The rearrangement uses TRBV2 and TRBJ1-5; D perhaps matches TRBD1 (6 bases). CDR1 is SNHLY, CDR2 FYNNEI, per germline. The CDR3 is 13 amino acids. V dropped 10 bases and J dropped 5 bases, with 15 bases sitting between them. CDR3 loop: CAIGGGGDQPQHF. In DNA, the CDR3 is TGTGCCATTGGGGGGGGCGGTGATCAGCCCCAGCATTTT.

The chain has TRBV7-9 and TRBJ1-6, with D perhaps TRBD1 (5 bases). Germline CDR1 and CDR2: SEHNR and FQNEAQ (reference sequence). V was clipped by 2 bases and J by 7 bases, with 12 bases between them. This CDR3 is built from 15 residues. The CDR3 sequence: CASSLRSRENSPLHF. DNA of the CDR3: TGTGCCAGCAGCTTAAGGTCCAGGGAAAATTCACCCCTCCACTTT.

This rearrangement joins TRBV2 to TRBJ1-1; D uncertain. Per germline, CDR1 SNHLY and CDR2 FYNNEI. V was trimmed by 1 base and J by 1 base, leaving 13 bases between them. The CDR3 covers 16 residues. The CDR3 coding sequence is TGTGCCAGCAGTGAAGATATTTATGGAGGGAACACTGAAGCTTTCTTT. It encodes CASSEDIYGGNTEAFF.